Below, 27 T cell receptor beta chains from the same sample are listed, as sequenced in a study of Graves' ophthalmopathy and Graves' hyperthyroidism (dated by TCRdb to the late 2010s). Sequencer: Illumina HiSeq 2000. TCR beta CDR3 regions were amplified from RNA transcripts for repertoire sequencing. A first-round RT-PCR used HTBI primers with the Qiagen OneStep RT-PCR kit, followed by a second-round multiplex PCR, size selection and purification. The raw public reads went through TCRdb reprocessing: fastp at Q25, MiXCR clone calling, in-frame beta chains kept. Every distinct CDR3 protein forms one entry, paired with its most common genes and DNA. For this sample there are approximately 640,000 distinct CDR3 sequences; under 50% appear just once. 2.5% to 3.5% of the sample is held by the ten biggest clonotypes. The sample comprised peripheral blood. The receptor set was obtained from an adult man with Graves' ophthalmopathy.

The genes are TRBV6-6 and TRBJ2-7; TRBD1 matches at 8 bases. There are 16 residues in the CDR3. The ends lost 7 bases at V and 3 bases at J; junction bases unmatched: 14. The V gene's germline CDR1 is MNHNY and CDR2 SVGAGI (reference sequence). This chain's CDR3 is CASTLRGQGKNYEQYF. CDR3 coding DNA: TGTGCCAGCACCCTACGAGGACAGGGTAAAAACTACGAGCAGTACTTC.

This clonotype was observed a few times. The chain carries TRBV11-3 and TRBJ1-2, with D perhaps matching TRBD1 (6 bases). Trimming took 8 bases from V and 5 from J, leaving 18 bases between them. This CDR3 comprises 14 residues. Germline V CDR1 and CDR2: SGHNT, YENEEA. The CDR3 DNA sequence: TGTGCCAGCTCGTTTCCAGGGGAAGAATATGGCTACACCTTC. Protein product: CASSFPGEEYGYTF.

This clonotype was counted once. CDR3 sequence (DNA): TGTGCCATCAGTGAGTTGGCGGCCGGGGCGATTGCAACTAATGAAAAACTGTTTTTT. This codes for CAISELAAGAIATNEKLFF. The chain carries TRBV10-3 and TRBJ1-4, with a weak D call TRBD1 (5 bases). With 1 base removed from V and 0 bases from J, the gap between germline ends came to 18 bases. CDR1 is ENHRY, CDR2 SYGVKD, per germline. The CDR3 has 19 residues.

The chain recombines TRBV6-6 with TRBJ1-3; possibly TRBD1 for D (6 bases). The germline V gene encodes CDR1 MNHNY and CDR2 SVGAGI (reference sequence). The ends were cut back, 4 bases at V and 4 bases at J, with 14 bases in the middle. CDR3 size: 15 residues. CDR3 coding DNA: TGTGCCAGCAGTTTTGGGACACCGATAGGAAACACCATATATTTT. This translates into CASSFGTPIGNTIYF.

CDR3 in DNA: TGCAGCTTGGGGAACCCGACCTATGGCTACACCTTC. Residues: CSLGNPTYGYTF. This chain connects TRBV29-1 to TRBJ1-2; unclear D gene. V was clipped by 8 bases and J by 4 bases, with 14 bases between them. Germline V lookup: CDR1 SQVTM, CDR2 ANQGSEA. This CDR3 contains 12 residues.

A note on this clonotype: This may come from a read error, since a much larger clone is one base off. This rearrangement joins TRBV6-5 to TRBJ1-5; TRBD1 agrees at 7 bases. This CDR3 contains 15 residues. CDR1 is MNHEY, CDR2 SVGAGI, per germline. V lost 0 bases, J lost 6 bases, and 5 bases stayed unmatched. In DNA, the CDR3 is TGTGCCAGCAGTTACTCTCGACAGGGTAGTCAGCCCCAGCATTTT. Translated, it gives CASSYSRQGSQPQHF.

This clonotype was counted at least ten times. The chain couples TRBV5-6 to TRBJ2-5; the D gene could be TRBD1 or TRBD2 (6 bases each). Trimming cost V 0 bases and J 4 bases, with 16 bases left between them. Germline V CDR1 and CDR2: SGHDT, YYEEEE. The CDR3 contains 16 residues. This CDR3 reads CASSLAGGGLAETQYF. CDR3 nucleotide sequence: TGTGCCAGCAGCTTGGCTGGAGGGGGGCTGGCAGAGACCCAGTACTTC.

The chain uses TRBV20-1 and TRBJ1-6, with a tentative D call TRBD1 (5 bases). This CDR3 has 13 amino acids. Germline CDR1 is DFQATT and CDR2 is SNEGSKA (reference sequence). V was trimmed by 0 bases and J by 10 bases, leaving 10 bases between them. Here the CDR3 DNA reads TGCAGTGCTAGAGATCGGCAGGGCTCACCCCTCCACTTT. Encoded protein: CSARDRQGSPLHF.

This clonotype was detected only once. This rearrangement joins TRBV30 to TRBJ1-1; D possibly corresponds to TRBD1 (5 bases). The germline gives CDR1 GTSNPN, CDR2 SVGIG (reference sequence). This CDR3 contains 11 residues. V lost 2 bases to trimming and J lost 12 bases, with 13 bases between them. This chain's CDR3 is CAWSPQGRPFF. The CDR3 bases are TGTGCCTGGAGTCCTCAGGGTAGGCCTTTCTTT.

The chain employs TRBV25-1 and TRBJ1-4; D uncertain. CDR3 size: 15 residues. Germline CDR1 and CDR2: MGHDK and SYGVNS. Between the trimmed V and J ends, which lost 8 bases and 5 bases, there was a span of 18 bases. The CDR3 region has the DNA TGTGCCAGCTTGGGTACGAATGGCGGGAATGAAAAACTGTTTTTT. This sequence encodes CASLGTNGGNEKLFF.

This rearrangement joins TRBV9 to TRBJ1-1; D possibly corresponds to TRBD1 (5 bases). CDR1 SGDLS and CDR2 YYNGEE come from the germline V gene. V lost 4 bases and J lost 1, with 14 bases in between. The CDR3 has 15 amino acids. As DNA, the CDR3 is TGTGCCAGCAGCCATAGCGGGGGACGGAACACTGAAGCTTTCTTT. Its translation: CASSHSGGRNTEAFF.

This clonotype occurred many times. The chain combines TRBV11-1 with TRBJ1-2; D remains unclear. This CDR3 contains 15 residues. V lost 1 base, J lost 2 bases, and 11 bases lay in between. CDR1 is SGHAT and CDR2 is FQDESV in the germline V gene (reference sequence). The CDR3 loop is CASSLGLPGNYGYTF. CDR3 in DNA: TGTGCCAGCAGCTTAGGCCTCCCAGGAAACTATGGCTACACCTTC.

To note about this clonotype: The CDR3 end shows no conserved phenylalanine or tryptophan, and so a read error is likely. It is unclear where the CDR3 begins or ends on the DNA, so no DNA is shown, and the CDR3 is as TCRdb lists it. The chain links TRBV25-1 to TRBJ2-6; the D segment call TRBD1 is taken from the table without a DNA check. The CDR3 length equals 9 residues, ends included. Germline V gene data show CDR1 as MGHDK and CDR2 as SYGVNS. This CDR3 reads CASSQDDGT.

This clonotype has only one observation. V usage is TRBV7-9 and J usage is TRBJ1-1; the D gene is possibly TRBD1 (6 bases). There are 15 residues in the CDR3. Germline CDR1 SEHNR, CDR2 FQNEAQ (reference sequence). CDR3: CATSSQDSSGQKAFF. The CDR3 nucleotides are TGTGCGACCAGCAGCCAAGATAGTTCGGGACAAAAAGCTTTCTTT. Filled out from reference TRBV7-9 and TRBJ1-1, the complete variable domain reads DTGVSQNPRHKITKRGQNVTFRCDPISEHNRLYWYRQTLGQGPEFLTYFQNEAQLEKSRLLSDRFSAERPKGSFSTLEIQRTEQGDSAMYLCATSSQDSSGQKAFFGQGTRLTVV.

This clonotype turned up a few times. The chain joins TRBV13 to TRBJ1-3; D unclear. In germline, CDR1 is PRHDT, CDR2 FYEKMQ (reference sequence). CDR3 length: 15 residues. With 6 bases removed from V and 2 bases from J, the gap between germline ends came to 14 bases. In nucleotides, the CDR3 is TGTGCCAGCAGTTTATCTGGGGATCCTGGAAACACCATATATTTT. Translated: CASSLSGDPGNTIYF. Complete variable domain (other parts from reference TRBV13 and TRBJ1-3): AAGVIQSPRHLIKEKRETATLKCYPIPRHDTVYWYQQGPGQDPQFLISFYEKMQSDKGSIPDRFSAQQFSDYHSELNMSSLELGDSALYFCASSLSGDPGNTIYFGEGSWLTVV.

This clonotype was seen ten or more times. The chain combines TRBV7-9 with TRBJ2-7; possibly TRBD2 for D (5 bases). The CDR3 extends over 13 amino acids. CDR1 is SEHNR, CDR2 FQNEAQ, per germline (reference sequence). Trimming shortened V by 5 bases and J by 1 base, and 9 bases separated the two germline ends. CDR3 amino acids: CASSPSSSYEQYF. CDR3 in DNA: TGTGCCAGCAGCCCTAGCTCGTCCTACGAGCAGTACTTC.

This chain joins TRBV29-1 and TRBJ1-5, with 7 nucleotides matching TRBD1. Germline V gives CDR1 SQVTM, CDR2 ANQGSEA. The CDR3 spans 12 residues. Trimming at V came to 8 bases and at J to 11 bases, leaving 12 bases not matched to a gene. The CDR3 DNA follows: TGCAGCTATCAGGGACAGCAAGAGACCCAGCATTTT. It encodes CSYQGQQETQHF.

This chain uses TRBV25-1 with TRBJ1-4; possible D gene TRBD1, 5 bases. The V and J ends lost 6 bases and 8 bases respectively, with 16 bases between them. The CDR3 runs 14 residues. The V gene's germline CDR1 is MGHDK and CDR2 SYGVNS. CDR3 loop: CASSVGTPGEKLFF. CDR3 nucleotide sequence: TGTGCCAGCAGCGTCGGGACGCCGGGGGAAAAACTGTTTTTT.

J is TRBJ2-7 and V is TRBV5-1; 11 bases are shared with TRBD1. The germline V gene has CDR1 SGHRS and CDR2 YFSETQ. Unmatched junction bases numbered 2, after V lost 0 bases and J lost 3 bases. The CDR3 has 15 residues. The DNA of the CDR3 is TGCGCCAGCAGCTTGGAGGGACAGGGGGTCTACGAGCAGTACTTC. Its translation is CASSLEGQGVYEQYF.

Many counts were recorded for this clonotype. This chain joins TRBV19 and TRBJ1-5, with TRBD1 matching 9 bases. This CDR3 contains 16 residues. Losses at the gene ends were 5 bases for V and 5 bases for J; bases not matched to a gene: 10. Germline lookup yields CDR1 LNHDA and CDR2 SQIVND (reference sequence). The DNA of the CDR3 is TGTGCCAGTAGTTCTAGGACAGGGGAAGCATATCAGCCCCAGCATTTT. This sequence encodes CASSSRTGEAYQPQHF.

The rearrangement links TRBV20-1 to TRBJ1-4; D may be TRBD1 (5 bases). The length of the CDR3 is 11 residues. Germline V lookup: CDR1 DFQATT, CDR2 SNEGSKA (reference sequence). CDR3 loop: CSGAFNEKLFF. The CDR3 DNA reads TGCAGCGGGGCCTTTAATGAAAAACTGTTTTTT.

This clonotype was seen at least ten times. The DNA of the CDR3 is TGTGCCAGCAGCGTAGCTGCCAGAATTGACGAAGCTTTCTTT. Its protein is CASSVAARIDEAFF. The V call is TRBV9, the J call TRBJ1-1; the D is unclear. With 0 bases removed from V and 8 bases from J, the gap between germline ends came to 14 bases. This CDR3 comprises 14 residues. The germline V gene has CDR1 SGDLS and CDR2 YYNGEE.

The gene calls are TRBV10-3 and TRBJ2-5; 11 nucleotides agree with TRBD1. V lost 0 bases, J lost 6 bases, and 9 bases stayed unmatched. The CDR3 has 17 residues. Germline V CDR1 and CDR2: ENHRY, SYGVKD. The CDR3 DNA is TGTGCCATCAGTGAGTCGAACTCGGGACAGGGGGGAAAGACCCAGTACTTC. This gives the protein CAISESNSGQGGKTQYF.

The CDR3 bases are TGTGCCAGCAGCCAAGACCCCTCTTGGACCGGGGAGCTGTTTTTT. As protein: CASSQDPSWTGELFF. The J gene is TRBJ2-2, the V gene TRBV3-1; D unclear. V was trimmed by 0 bases and J by 5 bases, leaving 10 bases between them. There are 15 residues in the CDR3. Germline V gene data show CDR1 as LGHDT and CDR2 as YNNKEL (reference sequence).

This clonotype has at least ten counts. V gene TRBV2 combines with J gene TRBJ2-7, with unresolved D. This CDR3 spans 12 amino acids. CDR1 SNHLY and CDR2 FYNNEI come from the germline V gene. V was cut by 1 base and J by 3 bases, with 4 bases left in between. Here the CDR3 reads CASSEGGYEQYF. DNA of the CDR3: TGTGCCAGCAGTGAAGGGGGCTACGAGCAGTACTTC. The whole variable domain, filled in from reference TRBV2 and TRBJ2-7, reads EPEVTQTPSHQVTQMGQEVILRCVPISNHLYFYWYRQILGQKVEFLVSFYNNEISEKSEIFDDQFSVERPDGSNFTLKIRSTKLEDSAMYFCASSEGGYEQYFGPGTRLTVT.

This clonotype has just a few counts. At one end, the junction sequence differs from germline, possibly due to a read error. V and J are TRBV24-1 and TRBJ2-5; 8 bases align to TRBD2. CDR1 and CDR2 (germline): KGHDR, SFDVKD. The CDR3 contains 15 residues. The CDR3 coding sequence is TGTGCCGCCAGTGACCCGGGAGGGGACGGCGAGACCCAGTACTTC. This encodes CAASDPGGDGETQYF.

This clonotype was recorded at least ten times. The chain has TRBV10-2 and TRBJ2-2, with 11 bases identical to TRBD2. Germline CDR1 is WSHSY and CDR2 is SAAADI. J gave up 7 bases and V 6 bases, and 7 bases lay outside the gene matches. This CDR3 region has 15 residues. The CDR3 protein is CASRTSGGGVGELFF. The CDR3, as DNA: TGCGCCAGCAGAACTAGCGGGGGAGGCGTCGGGGAGCTGTTTTTT.